This T cell receptor beta chain was identified during a study of blood T cell repertoires in COVID-19. Looking at the study overall: The study drew acute and convalescent COVID-19 samples from the United States, Italy and Spain. Sources were T cells, B-cell-depleted T cells, or PBMCs; the material itself was cDNA or gDNA.

As originally analysed: Scientists estimated how many nucleated cells there were by amplifying reference gene primers. Profiled with immunoSEQ multiplex PCR; TCRdb holds only in-frame clones, not every one. V, J and clone size derive from that table, while D and trimming were established from the DNA sequence. The sample yields about 31,000 clones, roughly nine tenths seen once. V lost 7 bases and J lost 5; bases outside the gene matches: 9. The CDR3 spans 14 residues. The germline V gene has CDR1 MNHNY and CDR2 SVGAGI (reference sequence). V is TRBV6-6 and J is TRBJ2-5; the match to TRBD1 covers 8 bases. This receptor was identified in a man aged 70-80 years with active or convalescent COVID-19. The sequencing input was peripheral blood. CDR3 sequence: CASTTGGLGETQYF. Here the CDR3 DNA reads TGTGCCAGCACCACAGGGGGATTAGGGGAGACCCAGTACTTC.